The 30 T cell receptor beta chains in this list originate from one sample, sequenced in a study of blood T cell repertoires in COVID-19. Profiled with immunoSEQ multiplex PCR; TCRdb holds only in-frame clones, not every one. Of some 190,000 clones in the sample, roughly 81% were seen once. The sequenced sample consisted of peripheral blood. The origin of the receptors is a woman in her 70s with active or convalescent COVID-19.

The V and J genes are TRBV30 and TRBJ2-7, with 10 bases that match TRBD1. The trim removed 3 bases at V and 5 bases at J, leaving 7 bases unmatched. CDR1 and CDR2 from the germline V gene are GTSNPN and SVGIG (reference sequence). The CDR3 spans 14 residues. The CDR3 nucleotides are TGTGCCTGGAGGGGGGACAGGGGTTTCCACGAGCAGTACTTC. Its translation is CAWRGDRGFHEQYF.

This clone has just one count. J is TRBJ2-3 and V is TRBV27, with 12 bases aligning to TRBD2. CDR1 MNHEY and CDR2 SMNVEV come from the germline V gene (reference sequence). J lost 0 bases, V lost 2 bases, and 9 bases had no gene match. This CDR3 spans 19 amino acids. The CDR3, as DNA: TGTGCCAGCAGTTTAAGCGACCTCGGGACTAGCGGGAGCACAGATACGCAGTATTTT. Its translation is CASSLSDLGTSGSTDTQYF.

The chain joins TRBV14 to TRBJ1-1; 7 nucleotides match TRBD1. Germline CDR1 and CDR2: SGHDN and FVKESK. The CDR3 contains 18 residues. The V segment lost 1 base and the J segment 0 bases; nucleotides outside the gene matches: 11. In DNA form, the CDR3 reads TGTGCCAGCAGCCAAGGCCCGGGACAGCTCCTCATGAACACTGAAGCTTTCTTT. As protein: CASSQGPGQLLMNTEAFF.

The V and J genes are TRBV24-1 and TRBJ2-1, with unresolved D. The V gene lost 8 bases and the J gene lost 0 bases, with 7 bases spanning the gap. This CDR3 comprises 13 residues. CDR1 is KGHDR and CDR2 is SFDVKD in the germline V gene. The CDR3 reads CATKRSSYNEQFF. The CDR3 bases are TGTGCCACCAAGCGCAGCTCCTACAATGAGCAGTTCTTC.

Of note for this clone: Distinct nucleotide sequences in the sample also encode this CDR3. The chain uses TRBV20-1 and TRBJ1-1; D remains unclear. V lost 3 bases and J lost 3, with 5 bases in between. Germline CDR1 reads DFQATT; CDR2 reads SNEGSKA (reference sequence). The CDR3 spans 11 residues. The CDR3 here is CSASSDTEAFF. For the CDR3, the DNA is TGCAGTGCTAGTTCCGACACTGAAGCTTTCTTT.

This clone occurred once. The chain uses TRBV7-9 and TRBJ2-7, with a tentative D call TRBD2 (6 bases). The CDR3 is 14 residues long. Germline values: CDR1 SEHNR, CDR2 FQNEAQ (reference sequence). The V end lost 7 bases, the J end lost 2 bases, and 15 bases lay between the germline ends. Here the CDR3 reads CASTVGRQAYEQYF. The CDR3 DNA is TGTGCCAGCACCGTCGGGAGACAAGCCTACGAGCAGTACTTC.

The CDR3 sequence: CASSSGGTYNEQFF. The CDR3 region has the DNA TGTGCCAGCAGCTCGGGAGGTACCTACAATGAGCAGTTCTTC. The chain employs TRBV13 and TRBJ2-1; 7 bases match TRBD2. Looked up from germline, CDR1 is PRHDT and CDR2 is FYEKMQ (reference sequence). Germline trimming cut 4 bases from V and 2 bases from J; bases unmatched to any gene: 2. There are 14 residues in the CDR3.

V is TRBV6-5 and J is TRBJ2-3, with 10 bases identical to TRBD2. The CDR3 contains 15 residues. The V gene's germline CDR1 is MNHEY and CDR2 SVGAGI. The V gene end was trimmed by 6 bases and the J gene end by 6 bases; junction bases not matched to a gene: 9. CDR3 sequence: CASSRAGGPMDTQYF. The DNA for the CDR3 is TGTGCCAGCAGCAGAGCGGGAGGGCCGATGGATACGCAGTATTTT.

The V and J genes are TRBV2 and TRBJ2-5, with D possibly matching TRBD2 (5 bases). Germline V gene data show CDR1 as SNHLY and CDR2 as FYNNEI. This CDR3 is 16 amino acids long. Trimming took 2 bases from V and 9 from J, leaving 22 bases between them. The CDR3 protein is CASSETMGAYGVAQYF. The CDR3 DNA follows: TGTGCCAGCAGTGAAACAATGGGTGCCTACGGGGTGGCCCAGTACTTC.

Turning to this clone: Other DNA sequences in this specimen translate into the identical CDR3. The chain uses TRBV5-1 and TRBJ1-1; 8 bases align to TRBD1. The J segment lost 4 bases and the V segment lost 4 bases, leaving 6 bases of the junction unmatched. CDR1 SGHRS and CDR2 YFSETQ come from the germline V gene. CDR3 size: 14 residues. CDR3 residues: CASSPGQGRTEAFF. DNA of the CDR3: TGCGCCAGCAGCCCCGGACAGGGTCGCACTGAAGCTTTCTTT.

This chain connects TRBV13 to TRBJ2-5; TRBD2 matches 8 bases. CDR1 PRHDT and CDR2 FYEKMQ come from the germline V gene (reference sequence). With V trimmed by 6 bases and J by 5 bases, 11 bases remained unmatched. The CDR3 extends over 15 amino acids. The CDR3 nucleotides are TGTGCCAGCAGTCGCGTAGCGGGGTCCAGGGAGACCCAGTACTTC. This encodes CASSRVAGSRETQYF. The whole variable domain, remainder taken from reference TRBV13 and TRBJ2-5, is AAGVIQSPRHLIKEKRETATLKCYPIPRHDTVYWYQQGPGQDPQFLISFYEKMQSDKGSIPDRFSAQQFSDYHSELNMSSLELGDSALYFCASSRVAGSRETQYFGPGTRLLVL.

The chain links TRBV5-6 to TRBJ1-6; tentative D call: TRBD1 (6 bases). The germline V gene has CDR1 SGHDT and CDR2 YYEEEE. The CDR3 sequence is 14 residues long. V was cut by 4 bases and J by 5 bases, with 10 bases left in between. In nucleotides, the CDR3 is TGTGCCAGCAGCCCGGGACACAATAATTCACCCCTCCACTTT. Its translation: CASSPGHNNSPLHF.

The rearrangement links TRBV30 to TRBJ1-5, with 10 nucleotides matching TRBD1. The CDR3 is 17 residues long. Trimming at V came to 1 base and at J to 4 bases, leaving 10 bases not matched to a gene. The germline gives CDR1 GTSNPN, CDR2 SVGIG (reference sequence). CDR3 residues: CAWSADRGPGFNQPQHF. CDR3 DNA sequence: TGTGCCTGGAGTGCAGACAGGGGGCCCGGATTTAATCAGCCCCAGCATTTT. Full variable domain (outside the CDR3, taken from reference TRBV30 and TRBJ1-5): SQTIHQWPATLVQPVGSPLSLECTVEGTSNPNLYWYRQAAGRGLQLLFYSVGIGQISSEVPQNLSASRPQDRQFILSSKKLLLSDSGFYLCAWSADRGPGFNQPQHFGDGTRLSIL.

The V call is TRBV7-9, the J call TRBJ2-4; D uncertain. V was shortened by 6 bases and J by 4 bases, with 7 bases between the two germline ends. The CDR3 contains 12 residues. Germline loops: CDR1 SEHNR, CDR2 FQNEAQ (reference sequence). The CDR3 loop reads CASSRQKNIQYF. The CDR3 DNA reads TGTGCCAGCAGTCGTCAGAAAAACATTCAGTACTTC.

The genes are TRBV20-1 and TRBJ2-3, with D uncertain. This CDR3 has 11 amino acids. V lost 6 bases, J lost 6 bases, and 10 bases lay in between. Germline V lookup: CDR1 DFQATT, CDR2 SNEGSKA (reference sequence). The CDR3 is CSALPVDTQYF. In DNA, the CDR3 is TGCAGTGCGCTGCCGGTGGATACGCAGTATTTT.

The V call is TRBV11-3, the J call TRBJ2-2; D is unclear. CDR1 SGHNT and CDR2 YENEEA come from the germline V gene. Trimming took off 1 base at V and 5 bases at J, with 2 bases between the two ends. The CDR3 extends over 12 amino acids. The CDR3, as DNA: TGTGCCAGCAGCTTAGTAACCGGGGAGCTGTTTTTT. Encoded protein: CASSLVTGELFF.

For this clone: Other DNA sequences in this specimen translate into the identical CDR3. CDR3: CASGRGANYGYTF. CDR3 in DNA: TGTGCCAGCGGCCGCGGAGCTAACTATGGCTACACCTTC. This chain uses TRBV12-3 or TRBV12-4 with TRBJ1-2; D gene uncertain. The CDR3 is 13 residues long. V lost 8 bases and J 0 bases, leaving 10 bases between the germline ends.

V is TRBV28 and J is TRBJ2-1, with 10 nucleotides matching TRBD2. The CDR3 has 15 amino acids. Germline V gene sequence: CDR1 MDHEN, CDR2 SYDVKM. V was clipped by 6 bases and J by 3 bases; unmatched bases: 5. CDR3 protein: CASSRGTSVYNEQFF. The CDR3 DNA sequence: TGTGCCAGCAGCCGAGGGACTAGCGTCTACAATGAGCAGTTCTTC.

The V call is TRBV19, the J call TRBJ2-1, with 11 bases that match TRBD2. The CDR3 spans 16 residues. With V trimmed by 3 bases and J by 4 bases, 5 bases remained unmatched. The germline V gene has CDR1 LNHDA and CDR2 SQIVND (reference sequence). The CDR3: CASSISGTSGYNEQFF. The DNA for the CDR3 is TGTGCCAGTAGTATTTCTGGGACTAGCGGATACAATGAGCAGTTCTTC.

The chain has TRBV2 and TRBJ2-7, with D perhaps TRBD2 (5 bases). Per the germline V gene, CDR1 is SNHLY and CDR2 is FYNNEI. V was clipped by 7 bases and J by 7 bases, with 17 bases between them. The CDR3 totals 13 residues. The CDR3 reads CASKVRALGEQYF. Written as DNA, the CDR3 is TGTGCCAGCAAGGTGAGGGCCTTAGGAGAGCAGTACTTC.

The chain has TRBV7-9 and TRBJ2-2; D is uncertain. The V end was cut by 1 base, the J end by 5 bases, with 5 bases between. The germline CDR1 and CDR2 sequences are SEHNR and FQNEAQ (reference sequence). This CDR3 is 13 amino acids long. The CDR3 region is CASSLGATGELFF. The CDR3 DNA follows: TGTGCCAGCAGCTTAGGGGCGACCGGGGAGCTGTTTTTT.

The gene calls are TRBV2 and TRBJ2-2; 14 bases align to TRBD2. Germline V CDR1 and CDR2: SNHLY, FYNNEI. Trimming took 6 bases from V and 5 from J; bases not matched to a gene: 8. This CDR3 contains 17 residues. CDR3 coding DNA: TGTGCCAGCAGCGAGGGACTAGCGGGAGTGCGAACCGGGGAGCTGTTTTTT. It specifies CASSEGLAGVRTGELFF.

The gene calls are TRBV19 and TRBJ2-3; 15 nucleotides line up with TRBD2. J was trimmed by 2 bases and V by 5 bases; bases with no gene match: 8. The germline V gene has CDR1 LNHDA and CDR2 SQIVND (reference sequence). The CDR3 spans 18 residues. The CDR3 region is CASSAAGLAGGITDTQYF. In DNA form, the CDR3 reads TGTGCCAGTAGTGCAGCGGGACTAGCGGGAGGCATCACAGATACGCAGTATTTT.

This chain connects TRBV6-5 to TRBJ2-2, with TRBD2 matching over 11 bases. CDR1 MNHEY and CDR2 SVGAGI come from the germline V gene. The J segment lost 6 bases and the V segment lost 6 bases, leaving 6 bases of the junction unmatched. The length of the CDR3 is 15 residues. The CDR3 DNA is TGTGCCAGCAGAATGACTAGCGGGAATGCCGGGGAGCTGTTTTTT. Protein sequence: CASRMTSGNAGELFF.

J is TRBJ1-1 and V is TRBV18; maybe TRBD1 (5 bases). Per germline, CDR1 KGHSH and CDR2 LQKENI. Trimming took off 2 bases at V and 5 bases at J, with 15 bases between the two ends. CDR3 length: 15 amino acids. The CDR3 spells CASSPTWVGGTEAFF. Written as DNA, the CDR3 is TGTGCCAGCTCACCAACGTGGGTCGGGGGGACTGAAGCTTTCTTT.

V is TRBV4-1 and J is TRBJ1-5; 8 bases are a match to TRBD1. There are 16 residues in the CDR3. Germline CDR1 MGHRA, CDR2 YSYEKL. V lost 1 base to trimming and J lost 2 bases; unmatched junction nucleotides: 4. The CDR3 is CASSQVPGQGNQPQHF. CDR3 nucleotides: TGCGCCAGCAGCCAAGTACCGGGACAGGGCAATCAGCCCCAGCATTTT.

This chain connects TRBV19 to TRBJ1-2, with D possibly being TRBD1 (6 bases). CDR1 and CDR2 from the germline V gene are LNHDA and SQIVND (reference sequence). The CDR3 extends over 14 amino acids. V shed 6 bases and J shed 3 bases, with 14 bases lying between them. For the CDR3, the DNA is TGTGCCAGTAGCCACTCGACAGGATACTATGGCTACACCTTC. It specifies CASSHSTGYYGYTF.

V usage is TRBV7-9 and J usage is TRBJ2-1, with D possibly being TRBD1 (6 bases). Germline V gene data show CDR1 as SEHNR and CDR2 as FQNEAQ (reference sequence). Between the trimmed V and J ends, which lost 5 bases and 9 bases, there was a span of 14 bases. CDR3 length: 13 amino acids. The chain's CDR3 is CASSPVIGGEQFF. The DNA for the CDR3 is TGTGCCAGCAGCCCAGTGATAGGGGGTGAGCAGTTCTTC.

This clone was found once. The V and J genes are TRBV2 and TRBJ2-7, with 10 bases fitting TRBD1. Germline-derived CDR1 and CDR2 are SNHLY and FYNNEI. The CDR3 is made up of 15 amino acids. The V and J ends lost 4 bases and 2 bases, in that order; junction bases with no gene match: 5. The CDR3 region is CASSVEDRGAYEQYF. The CDR3 DNA reads as TGTGCCAGCAGTGTAGAGGACAGGGGGGCCTACGAGCAGTACTTC.

The rearrangement links TRBV12-3 or TRBV12-4 to TRBJ2-7; 8 bases are a match to TRBD2. V lost 8 bases and J lost 4; bases outside the gene matches: 7. The CDR3 contains 13 residues. The CDR3 nucleotides are TGTGCCAGCTCTAAGCGGGGGTGGTACGAGCAGTACTTC. Protein sequence: CASSKRGWYEQYF.